This record looks at one T cell receptor beta chain sequence and its context. Its cognate antigen is unknown. Data came from immunoSEQ multiplex PCR; TCRdb stores just in-frame clones and leaves some out. The data contain 20,000 to 25,000 clones, approximately 94% of them singletons. Time point described: newly diagnosed, previously untreated cHL patient sample. What served as comparison were PBMCs in newly diagnosed, untreated classical Hodgkin lymphoma. This specimen comes from a study of PD-1 blockade in classical Hodgkin lymphoma. CDR1 and CDR2 (germline): SGHDN, FVKESK. CDR3 length: 17 amino acids. Trimming removed 4 bases from V and 4 bases from J, with 20 bases in between. General study results and limits: Compared with healthy donors, newly diagnosed patients reportedly showed lower baseline TCR diversity. Still unresolved is the cause of the repertoire differences, which may be disease activity or prior therapy.

Sequences were obtained from peripheral blood mononuclear cells (PBMCs). This TCR derives from a human donor with classical Hodgkin lymphoma. This chain uses TRBV14 with TRBJ1-3, with unresolved D. This CDR3 is CASSLQDPVSLGNTIYF. The CDR3, as DNA: TGTGCCAGCAGCCTTCAAGATCCGGTGTCTTTGGGAAACACCATATATTTT.